The present TCR beta chain was sequenced within a study of T cell responses to AZD1222 COVID-19 vaccine. Whole-study context: Analysis merged second doses at about 4 or about 12 weeks.

This clone is a singleton in its sample. Its antigen remains unidentified. CDR1 and CDR2 from the germline V gene are MNHEY and SVGAGI. V was trimmed by 7 bases and J by 6 bases, leaving 7 bases between them. This CDR3 has 11 residues. The repertoire was sequenced with immunoSEQ multiplex PCR; TCRdb's copy has only in-frame clones and lacks some. The sample lists about 130,000 clones; over 75% were seen once. Study-wide results and limits: Targeting of unmutated variant regions was reportedly seen in nearly half of spike-specific TCRs.

This material consisted of peripheral blood, taken on day 0 of AZD1222 vaccination. The V and J genes are TRBV6-5 and TRBJ2-1; D remains unclear. This receptor was taken from an adult in good health. CDR3 coding DNA: TGTGCCAGCATTGCTGGCAATGAGCAGTTCTTC. Amino acid sequence: CASIAGNEQFF.